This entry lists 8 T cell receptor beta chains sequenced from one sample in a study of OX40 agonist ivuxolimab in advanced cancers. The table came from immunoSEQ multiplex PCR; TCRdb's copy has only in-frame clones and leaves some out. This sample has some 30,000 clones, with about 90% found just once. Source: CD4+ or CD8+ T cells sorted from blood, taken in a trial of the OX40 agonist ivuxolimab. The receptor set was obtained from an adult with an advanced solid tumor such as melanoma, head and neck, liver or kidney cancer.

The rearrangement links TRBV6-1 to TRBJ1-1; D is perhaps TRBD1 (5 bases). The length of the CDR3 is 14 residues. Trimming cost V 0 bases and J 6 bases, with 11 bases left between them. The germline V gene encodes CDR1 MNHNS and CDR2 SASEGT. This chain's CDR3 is CASSEAWGGSEAFF. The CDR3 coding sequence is TGTGCCAGCAGTGAAGCGTGGGGGGGGTCTGAAGCTTTCTTT.

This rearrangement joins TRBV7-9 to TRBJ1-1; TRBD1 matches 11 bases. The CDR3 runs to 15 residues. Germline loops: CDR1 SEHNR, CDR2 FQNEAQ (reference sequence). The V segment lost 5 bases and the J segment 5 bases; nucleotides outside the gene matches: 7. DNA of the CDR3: TGTGCCAGCAGCGAGGGACAGGGGGTTGGGACTGAAGCTTTCTTT. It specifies CASSEGQGVGTEAFF. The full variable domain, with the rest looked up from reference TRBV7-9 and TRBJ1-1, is DTGVSQNPRHKITKRGQNVTFRCDPISEHNRLYWYRQTLGQGPEFLTYFQNEAQLEKSRLLSDRFSAERPKGSFSTLEIQRTEQGDSAMYLCASSEGQGVGTEAFFGQGTRLTVV.

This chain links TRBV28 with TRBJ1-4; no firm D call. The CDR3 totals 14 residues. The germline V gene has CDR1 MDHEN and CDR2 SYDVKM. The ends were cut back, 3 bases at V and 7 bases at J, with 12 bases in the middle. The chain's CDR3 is CASSFRIAGEKLFF. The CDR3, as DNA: TGTGCCAGCAGTTTTCGAATTGCGGGTGAAAAACTGTTTTTT.

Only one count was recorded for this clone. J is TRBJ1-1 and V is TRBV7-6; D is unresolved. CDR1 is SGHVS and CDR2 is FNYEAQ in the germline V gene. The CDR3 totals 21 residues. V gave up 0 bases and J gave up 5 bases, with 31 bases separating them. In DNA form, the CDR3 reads TGTGCCAGCAGCTTAGCGCACCGACCGGCACTACCGCCTAATCGCGGGACTGAAGCTTTCTTT. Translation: CASSLAHRPALPPNRGTEAFF.

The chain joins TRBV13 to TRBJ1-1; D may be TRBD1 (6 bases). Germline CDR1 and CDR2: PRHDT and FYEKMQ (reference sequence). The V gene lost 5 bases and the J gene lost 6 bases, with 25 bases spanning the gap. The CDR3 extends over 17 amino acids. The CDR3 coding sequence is TGTGCCAGCAGCGCTAAGGGCCGGGACACCCCCCTCTCTGAAGCTTTCTTT. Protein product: CASSAKGRDTPLSEAFF.

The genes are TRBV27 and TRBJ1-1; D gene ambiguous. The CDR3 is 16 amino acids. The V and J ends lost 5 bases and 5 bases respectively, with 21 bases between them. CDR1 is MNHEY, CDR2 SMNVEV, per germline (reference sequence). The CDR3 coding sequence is TGTGCCAGCAGTCCCCCGGGGAGTCGACGATTGACTGAAGCTTTCTTT. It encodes CASSPPGSRRLTEAFF.

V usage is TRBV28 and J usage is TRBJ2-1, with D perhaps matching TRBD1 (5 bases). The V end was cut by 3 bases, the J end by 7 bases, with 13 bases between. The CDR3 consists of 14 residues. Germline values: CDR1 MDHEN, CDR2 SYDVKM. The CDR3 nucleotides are TGTGCCAGCAGTTTGAGGCAGGGATGGAATGAGCAGTTCTTC. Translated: CASSLRQGWNEQFF.

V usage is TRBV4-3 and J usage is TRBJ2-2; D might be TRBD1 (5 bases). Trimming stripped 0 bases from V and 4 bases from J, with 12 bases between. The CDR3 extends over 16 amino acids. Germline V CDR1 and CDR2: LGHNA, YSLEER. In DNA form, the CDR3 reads TGCGCCAGCAGCCAAGAACTGCAGGGTCGCACCGGGGAGCTGTTTTTT. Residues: CASSQELQGRTGELFF.